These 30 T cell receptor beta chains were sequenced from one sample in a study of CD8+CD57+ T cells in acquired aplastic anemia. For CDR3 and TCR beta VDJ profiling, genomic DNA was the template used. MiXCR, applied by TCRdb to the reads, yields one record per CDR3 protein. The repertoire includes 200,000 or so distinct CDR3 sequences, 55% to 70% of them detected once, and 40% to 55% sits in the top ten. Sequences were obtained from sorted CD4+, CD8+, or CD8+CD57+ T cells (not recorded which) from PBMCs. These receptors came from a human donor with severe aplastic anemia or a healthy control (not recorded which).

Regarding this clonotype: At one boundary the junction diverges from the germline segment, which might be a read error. The CDR3 loop is CASSLGLAGGLSNF. CDR3 DNA sequence: TGTGCCAGCAGCTTGGGACTAGCGGGGGGCCTGTCCAACTTC. V gene TRBV13 combines with J gene TRBJ2-7; 15 bases are shared with TRBD2. Germline CDR1 reads PRHDT; CDR2 reads FYEKMQ (reference sequence). This CDR3 contains 14 residues.

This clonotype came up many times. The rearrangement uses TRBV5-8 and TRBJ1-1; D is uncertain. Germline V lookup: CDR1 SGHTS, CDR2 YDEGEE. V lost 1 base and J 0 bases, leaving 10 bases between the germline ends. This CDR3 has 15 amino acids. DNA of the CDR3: TGTGCCAGCAGCTTGCGACAAGGCGTGAACACTGAAGCTTTCTTT. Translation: CASSLRQGVNTEAFF. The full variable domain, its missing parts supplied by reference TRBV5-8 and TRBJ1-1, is EAGVTQSPTHLIKTRGQQATLRCSPISGHTSVYWYQQALGLGLQFLLWYDEGEERNRGNFPPRFSGRQFPNYSSELNVNALELEDSALYLCASSLRQGVNTEAFFGQGTRLTVV.

The CDR3 region is CASAGMGYEQYF. The CDR3 bases are TGTGCCAGCGCAGGGATGGGGTACGAGCAGTACTTC. This chain connects TRBV7-9 to TRBJ2-7; a possible D gene is TRBD1 (5 bases). Germline V CDR1 and CDR2: SEHNR, FQNEAQ (reference sequence). V was shortened by 8 bases and J by 4 bases, with 12 bases between the two germline ends. The CDR3 sequence is 12 residues long.

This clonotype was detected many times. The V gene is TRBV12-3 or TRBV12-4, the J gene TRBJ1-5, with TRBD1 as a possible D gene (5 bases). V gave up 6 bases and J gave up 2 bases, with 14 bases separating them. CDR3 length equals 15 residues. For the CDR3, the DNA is TGTGCCAGCAGCCCCTTTGGGGGGGGCAATCAGCCCCAGCATTTT. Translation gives CASSPFGGGNQPQHF.

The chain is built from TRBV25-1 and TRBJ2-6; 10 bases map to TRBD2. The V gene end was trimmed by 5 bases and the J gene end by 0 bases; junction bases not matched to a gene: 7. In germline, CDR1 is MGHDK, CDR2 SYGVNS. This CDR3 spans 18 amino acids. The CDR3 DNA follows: TGTGCCAGCAGTCCCGGGACTAGCGCAAGCTCTGGGGCCAACGTCCTGACTTTC. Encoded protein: CASSPGTSASSGANVLTF.

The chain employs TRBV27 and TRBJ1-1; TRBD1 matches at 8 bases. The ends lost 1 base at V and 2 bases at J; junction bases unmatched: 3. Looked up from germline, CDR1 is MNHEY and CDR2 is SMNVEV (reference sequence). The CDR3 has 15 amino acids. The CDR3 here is CASSLYTGGNTEAFF. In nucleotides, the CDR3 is TGTGCCAGCAGTTTATATACAGGGGGAAACACTGAAGCTTTCTTT.

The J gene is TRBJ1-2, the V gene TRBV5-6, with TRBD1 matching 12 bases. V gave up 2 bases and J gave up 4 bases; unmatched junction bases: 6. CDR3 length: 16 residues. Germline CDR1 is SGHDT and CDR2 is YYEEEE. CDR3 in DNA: TGTGCCAGCAGCTTTGGGGACAGGGGGCCCGTCTATGGCTACACCTTC. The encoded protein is CASSFGDRGPVYGYTF.

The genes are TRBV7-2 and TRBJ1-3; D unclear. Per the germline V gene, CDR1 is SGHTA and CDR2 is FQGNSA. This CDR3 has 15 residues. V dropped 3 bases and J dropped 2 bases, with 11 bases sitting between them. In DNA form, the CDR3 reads TGTGCCAGCAGCTTGAGACCGAGCACTGGAAACACCATATATTTT. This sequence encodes CASSLRPSTGNTIYF.

CDR3 sequence: CASSYGPEETQYF. As DNA, the CDR3 is TGTGCCAGCAGCTACGGGCCCGAAGAGACCCAGTACTTC. The gene calls are TRBV7-3 and TRBJ2-5; D is unclear. V was cut by 4 bases and J by 3 bases, with 9 bases left in between. The length of the CDR3 is 13 residues. Germline CDR1 reads SGHTA; CDR2 reads FQGTGA.

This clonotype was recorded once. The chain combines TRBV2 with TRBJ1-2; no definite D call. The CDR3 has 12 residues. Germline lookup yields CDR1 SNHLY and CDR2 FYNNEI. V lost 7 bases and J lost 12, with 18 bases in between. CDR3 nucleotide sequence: TGTGCCAGCATAGGAGAGGGCCTACGGGACACCTTC. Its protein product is CASIGEGLRDTF.

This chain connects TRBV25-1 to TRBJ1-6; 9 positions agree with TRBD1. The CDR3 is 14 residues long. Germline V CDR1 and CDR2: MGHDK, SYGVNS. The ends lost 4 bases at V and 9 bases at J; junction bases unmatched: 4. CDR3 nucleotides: TGTGCCAGCAGTGCGGGACAGGGAGTTTCACCCCTCCACTTT. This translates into CASSAGQGVSPLHF.

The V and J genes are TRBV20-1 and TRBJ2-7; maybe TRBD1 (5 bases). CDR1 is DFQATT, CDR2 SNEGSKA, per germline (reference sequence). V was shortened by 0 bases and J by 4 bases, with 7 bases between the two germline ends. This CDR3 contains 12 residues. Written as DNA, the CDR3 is TGCAGTGCTAGAGAGCAGGGTTACGAGCAGTACTTC. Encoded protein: CSAREQGYEQYF.

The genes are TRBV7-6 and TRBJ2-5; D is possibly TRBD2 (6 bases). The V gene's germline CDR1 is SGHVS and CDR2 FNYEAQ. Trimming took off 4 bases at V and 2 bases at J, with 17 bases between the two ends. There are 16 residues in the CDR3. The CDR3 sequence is CASSWGRLVRQETQYF. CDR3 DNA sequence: TGTGCCAGCAGCTGGGGAAGACTAGTACGGCAAGAGACCCAGTACTTC.

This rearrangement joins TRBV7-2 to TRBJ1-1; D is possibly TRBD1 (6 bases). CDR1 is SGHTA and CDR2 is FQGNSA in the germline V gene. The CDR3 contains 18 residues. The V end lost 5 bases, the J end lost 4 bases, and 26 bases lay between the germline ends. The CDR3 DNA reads TGTGCCAGCAGCATAGACTGGGGCGGGGGCAGGGTGGTCACTGAAGCTTTCTTT. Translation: CASSIDWGGGRVVTEAFF.

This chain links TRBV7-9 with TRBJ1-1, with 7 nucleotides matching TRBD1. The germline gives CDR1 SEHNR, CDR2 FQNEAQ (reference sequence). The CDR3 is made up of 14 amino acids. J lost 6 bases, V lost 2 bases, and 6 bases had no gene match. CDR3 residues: CASSLTTGDSEAFF. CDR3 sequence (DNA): TGTGCCAGCAGCTTAACAACAGGGGATTCTGAAGCTTTCTTT.

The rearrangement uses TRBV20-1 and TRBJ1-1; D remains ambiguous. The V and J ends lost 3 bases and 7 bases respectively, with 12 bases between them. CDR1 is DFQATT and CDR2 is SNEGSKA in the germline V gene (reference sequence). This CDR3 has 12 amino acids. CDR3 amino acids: CSARAQTIEAFF. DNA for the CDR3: TGCAGTGCTAGGGCTCAGACAATTGAAGCTTTCTTT.

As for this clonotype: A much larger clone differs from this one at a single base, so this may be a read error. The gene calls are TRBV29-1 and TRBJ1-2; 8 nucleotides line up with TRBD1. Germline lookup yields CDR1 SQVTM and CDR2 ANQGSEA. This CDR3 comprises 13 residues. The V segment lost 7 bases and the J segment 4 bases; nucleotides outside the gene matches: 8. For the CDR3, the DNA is TGCAGCGCCCAGACAGGGGAATTCTATGGCTACACCTTC. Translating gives CSAQTGEFYGYTF.

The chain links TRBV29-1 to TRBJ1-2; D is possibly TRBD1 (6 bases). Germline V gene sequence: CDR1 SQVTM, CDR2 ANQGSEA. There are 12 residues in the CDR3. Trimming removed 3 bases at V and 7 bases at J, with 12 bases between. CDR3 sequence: CSVDRGLGGYTF. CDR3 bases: TGCAGCGTTGACAGGGGTTTGGGTGGCTACACCTTC.

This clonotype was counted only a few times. This CDR3 reads CSAPTGTGGREQYF. CDR3 sequence (DNA): TGCAGTGCTCCGACCGGGACAGGGGGCCGCGAGCAGTACTTC. V gene TRBV20-1 combines with J gene TRBJ2-7; TRBD1 agrees at 12 bases. J gave up 6 bases and V 5 bases, and 8 bases lay outside the gene matches. Germline-derived CDR1 and CDR2 are DFQATT and SNEGSKA (reference sequence). The CDR3 consists of 14 residues.

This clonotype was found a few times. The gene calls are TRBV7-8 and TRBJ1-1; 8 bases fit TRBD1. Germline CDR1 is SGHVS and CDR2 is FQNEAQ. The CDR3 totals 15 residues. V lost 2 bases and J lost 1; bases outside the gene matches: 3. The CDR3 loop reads CASSLPDRANTEAFF. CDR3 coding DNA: TGTGCCAGCAGCTTACCGGACAGGGCGAACACTGAAGCTTTCTTT. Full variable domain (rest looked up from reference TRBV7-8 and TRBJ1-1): GAGVSQSPRYKVAKRGQDVALRCDPISGHVSLFWYQQALGQGPEFLTYFQNEAQLDKSGLPSDRFFAERPEGSVSTLKIQRTQQEDSAVYLCASSLPDRANTEAFFGQGTRLTVV.

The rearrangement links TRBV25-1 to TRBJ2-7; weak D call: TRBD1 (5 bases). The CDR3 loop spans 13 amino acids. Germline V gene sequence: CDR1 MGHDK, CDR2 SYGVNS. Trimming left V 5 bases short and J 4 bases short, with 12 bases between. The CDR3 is CASSKAGAYEQYF. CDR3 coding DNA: TGTGCCAGCAGTAAAGCTGGGGCGTACGAGCAGTACTTC.

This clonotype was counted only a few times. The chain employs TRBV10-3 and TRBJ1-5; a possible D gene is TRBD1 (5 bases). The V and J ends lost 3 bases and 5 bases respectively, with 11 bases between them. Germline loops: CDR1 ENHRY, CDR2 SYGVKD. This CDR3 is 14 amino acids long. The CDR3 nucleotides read TGTGCCATCAGTGACGACAGCCTCTATCAGCCCCAGCATTTT. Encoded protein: CAISDDSLYQPQHF.

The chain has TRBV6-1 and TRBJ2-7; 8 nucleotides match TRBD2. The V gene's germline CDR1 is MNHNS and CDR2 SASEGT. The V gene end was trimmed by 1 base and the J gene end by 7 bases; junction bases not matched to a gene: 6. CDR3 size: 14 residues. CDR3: CASSEGAGVGEQYF. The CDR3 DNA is TGTGCCAGCAGTGAAGGAGCGGGAGTGGGGGAGCAGTACTTC.

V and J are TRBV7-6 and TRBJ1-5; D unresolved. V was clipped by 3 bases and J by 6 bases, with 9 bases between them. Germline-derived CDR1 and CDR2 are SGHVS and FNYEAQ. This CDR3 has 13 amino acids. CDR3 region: CASSLGSAQPQHF. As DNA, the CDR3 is TGTGCCAGCAGCTTGGGTTCAGCTCAGCCCCAGCATTTT.

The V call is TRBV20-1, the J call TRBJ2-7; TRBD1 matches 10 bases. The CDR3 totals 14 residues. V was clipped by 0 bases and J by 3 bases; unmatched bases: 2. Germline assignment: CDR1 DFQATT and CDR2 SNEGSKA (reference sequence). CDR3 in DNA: TGCAGTGCTAGAGATCGGACAGGGGGCTACGAGCAGTACTTC. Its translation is CSARDRTGGYEQYF.

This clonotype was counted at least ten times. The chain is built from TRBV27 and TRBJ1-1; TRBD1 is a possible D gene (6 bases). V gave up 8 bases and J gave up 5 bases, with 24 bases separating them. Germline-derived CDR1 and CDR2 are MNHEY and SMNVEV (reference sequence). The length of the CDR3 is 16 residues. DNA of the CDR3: TGTGCCAGCGGGCCACGGGGGCACTCGTATCTAACTGAAGCTTTCTTT. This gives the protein CASGPRGHSYLTEAFF.

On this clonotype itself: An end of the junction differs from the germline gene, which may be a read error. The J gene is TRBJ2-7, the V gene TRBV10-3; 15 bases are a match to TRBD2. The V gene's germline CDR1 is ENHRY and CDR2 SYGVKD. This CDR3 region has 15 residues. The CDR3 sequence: CASSDPGLAGGEQYF. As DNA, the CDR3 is TGTGCCAGCAGTGATCCGGGACTAGCGGGAGGTGAGCAGTACTTC.

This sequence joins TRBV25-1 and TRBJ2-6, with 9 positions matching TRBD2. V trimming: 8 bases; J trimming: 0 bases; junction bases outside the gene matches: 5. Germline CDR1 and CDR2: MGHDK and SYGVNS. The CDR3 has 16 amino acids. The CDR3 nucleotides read TGTGCCAGCTCCAGCGGGGGGAGCTCTGGGGCCAACGTCCTGACTTTC. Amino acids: CASSSGGSSGANVLTF.

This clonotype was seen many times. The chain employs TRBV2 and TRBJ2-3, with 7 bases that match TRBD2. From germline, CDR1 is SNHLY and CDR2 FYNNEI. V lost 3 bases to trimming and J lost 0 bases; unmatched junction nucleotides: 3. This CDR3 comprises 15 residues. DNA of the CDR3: TGTGCCAGCAGTGATACTAGCGCTAGCACAGATACGCAGTATTTT. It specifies CASSDTSASTDTQYF.

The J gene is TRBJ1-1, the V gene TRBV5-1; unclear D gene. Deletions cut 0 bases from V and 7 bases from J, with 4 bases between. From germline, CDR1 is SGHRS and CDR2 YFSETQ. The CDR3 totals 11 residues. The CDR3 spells CASSLGGEAFF. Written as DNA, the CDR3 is TGCGCCAGCAGCTTGGGGGGTGAAGCTTTCTTT.